This TCR beta chain was sequenced for a study of beta chain features in type 1 diabetes. In the study overall: Taken together, all samples contributed approximately 110 million examined sorted cells.

Sequencing targeted expressed TCRB transcripts, as all isolated RNA had been reverse transcribed. Repertoires were generated with immunoSEQ multiplex PCR, while TCRdb's copy carries only in-frame clones and drops some. Of some 110,000 clones in the sample, around 15% were seen once. Regarding the study as a whole: Patients with Type 1 diabetes showed moderately but significantly shorter TCRB CDR3s in all four CD4+ subsets. Patients showed naive, central memory and Treg TCRB repertoires that appeared more similar than those of healthy donors. When cDNA is sequenced, cells with high TCR expression could be over-represented.

This clone was seen just once. Its antigen is not identified. Germline V gene sequence: CDR1 SGHNT, CDR2 YYREEE (reference sequence). The CDR3 extends over 15 amino acids. V was shortened by 1 base and J by 2 bases, with 7 bases between the two germline ends. Cell sorting via CD45RO/CCR7/CD25/CD127/CD95/CD27 was performed to obtain CD4+ naive, central memory, regulatory and stem cell-like memory cells. The chain employs TRBV5-4 and TRBJ1-6, with D perhaps TRBD1 (6 bases). Sequencing input: central memory CD4+ T cells from blood. This clonotype was obtained from a man aged 25 to 40 with type 1 diabetes. CDR3 in DNA: TGTGCCAGCAGCTTGACAGGGCCCTATAATTCACCCCTCCACTTT. Translation: CASSLTGPYNSPLHF.